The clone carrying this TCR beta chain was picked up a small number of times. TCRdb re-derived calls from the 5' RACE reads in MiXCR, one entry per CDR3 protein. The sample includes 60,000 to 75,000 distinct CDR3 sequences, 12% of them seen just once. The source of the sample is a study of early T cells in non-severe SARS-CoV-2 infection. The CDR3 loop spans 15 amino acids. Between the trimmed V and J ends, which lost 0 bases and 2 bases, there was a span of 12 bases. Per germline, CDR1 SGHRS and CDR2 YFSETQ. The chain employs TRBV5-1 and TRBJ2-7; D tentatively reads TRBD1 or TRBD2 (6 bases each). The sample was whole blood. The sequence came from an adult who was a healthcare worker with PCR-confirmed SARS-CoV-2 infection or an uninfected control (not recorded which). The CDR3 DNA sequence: TGCGCCAGCAGCTTGGAGGGACGGGGGCCCTACGAGCAGTACTTC. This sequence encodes CASSLEGRGPYEQYF.